What follows are 2 T cell receptor beta chains derived from one specimen sequenced in a study of CD8 T cells in Susac syndrome. Random hexamers primed reverse transcription of roughly 0.5 to 1 ug RNA. TCRdb analysed the immunoSEQ multiplex PCR reads with MiXCR anew, one entry per CDR3 protein. The data contain about 130,000 distinct CDR3 sequences, approximately 96% of them singletons. The sequenced material came from CD8+ T cells from PBMCs. The receptors shown here come from a human donor with Susac syndrome.

J is TRBJ1-2 and V is TRBV2; 8 positions agree with TRBD1. With V trimmed by 1 base and J by 4 bases, 5 bases remained unmatched. In germline, CDR1 is SNHLY, CDR2 FYNNEI. The CDR3 totals 15 residues. The CDR3 protein is CASSEGIDRGYGYTF. CDR3 sequence (DNA): TGTGCCAGCAGTGAAGGAATTGACAGGGGCTATGGCTACACCTTC. Supplemented by reference TRBV2 and TRBJ1-2, the full variable domain reads EPEVTQTPSHQVTQMGQEVILRCVPISNHLYFYWYRQILGQKVEFLVSFYNNEISEKSEIFDDQFSVERPDGSNFTLKIRSTKLEDSAMYFCASSEGIDRGYGYTFGSGTRLTVV.

The chain recombines TRBV20-1 with TRBJ1-3; D is unresolved. Per the germline V gene, CDR1 is DFQATT and CDR2 is SNEGSKA (reference sequence). This CDR3 is 14 amino acids long. V dropped 0 bases and J dropped 0 bases, with 6 bases sitting between them. CDR3 nucleotide sequence: TGCAGTGCTAGAGAATGGATCTCTGGAAACACCATATATTTT. Translation gives CSAREWISGNTIYF.